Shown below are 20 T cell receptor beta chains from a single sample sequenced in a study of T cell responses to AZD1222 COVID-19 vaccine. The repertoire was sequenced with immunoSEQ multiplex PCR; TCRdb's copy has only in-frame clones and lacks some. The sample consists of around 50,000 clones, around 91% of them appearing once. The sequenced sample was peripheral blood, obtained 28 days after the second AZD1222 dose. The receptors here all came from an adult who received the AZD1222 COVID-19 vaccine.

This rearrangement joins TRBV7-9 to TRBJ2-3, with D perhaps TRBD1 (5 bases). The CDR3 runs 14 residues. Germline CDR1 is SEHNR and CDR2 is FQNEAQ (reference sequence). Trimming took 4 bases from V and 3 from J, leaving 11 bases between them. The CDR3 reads CASSSLRETDTQYF. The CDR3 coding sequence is TGTGCCAGCAGCTCCCTCAGGGAAACAGATACGCAGTATTTT.

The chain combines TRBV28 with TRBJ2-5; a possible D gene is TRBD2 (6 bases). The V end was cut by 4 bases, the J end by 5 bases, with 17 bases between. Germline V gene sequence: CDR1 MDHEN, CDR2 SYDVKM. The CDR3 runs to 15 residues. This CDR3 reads CASSSPGLHRETQYF. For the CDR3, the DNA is TGTGCCAGCAGTTCCCCGGGACTGCATCGGGAGACCCAGTACTTC.

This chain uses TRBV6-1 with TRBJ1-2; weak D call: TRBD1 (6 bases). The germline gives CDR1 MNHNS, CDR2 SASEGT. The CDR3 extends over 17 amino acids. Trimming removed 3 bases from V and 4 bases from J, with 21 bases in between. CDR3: CASSEVEGEPLSYGYTF. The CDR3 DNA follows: TGTGCCAGCAGTGAGGTAGAGGGGGAGCCCCTGAGCTATGGCTACACCTTC.

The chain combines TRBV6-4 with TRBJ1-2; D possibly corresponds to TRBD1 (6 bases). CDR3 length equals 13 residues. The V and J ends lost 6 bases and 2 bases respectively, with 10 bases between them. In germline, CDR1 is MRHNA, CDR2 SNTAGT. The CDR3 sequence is CASSVTGNYGYTF. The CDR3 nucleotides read TGTGCCAGCAGCGTTACAGGGAACTATGGCTACACCTTC.

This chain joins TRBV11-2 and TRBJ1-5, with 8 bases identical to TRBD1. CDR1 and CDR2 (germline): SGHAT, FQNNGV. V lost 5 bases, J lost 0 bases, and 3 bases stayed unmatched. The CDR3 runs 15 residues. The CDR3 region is CASSPQGASNQPQHF. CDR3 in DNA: TGTGCCAGCAGCCCTCAGGGGGCTAGCAATCAGCCCCAGCATTTT.

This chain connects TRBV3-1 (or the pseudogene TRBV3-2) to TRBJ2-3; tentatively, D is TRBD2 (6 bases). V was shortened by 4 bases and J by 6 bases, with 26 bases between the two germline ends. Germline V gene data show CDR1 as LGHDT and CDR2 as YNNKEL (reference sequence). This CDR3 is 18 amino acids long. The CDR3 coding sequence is TGTGCCAGCAGCCCCCCGTGGCGGGACCCAAGACTTTGGGATACGCAGTATTTT. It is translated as CASSPPWRDPRLWDTQYF.

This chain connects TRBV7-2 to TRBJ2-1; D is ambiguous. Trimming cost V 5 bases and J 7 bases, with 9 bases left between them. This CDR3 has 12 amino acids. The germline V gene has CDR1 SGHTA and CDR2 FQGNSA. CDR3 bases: TGTGCCAGCAGCCAAGGGTGGAATGAGCAGTTCTTC. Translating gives CASSQGWNEQFF.

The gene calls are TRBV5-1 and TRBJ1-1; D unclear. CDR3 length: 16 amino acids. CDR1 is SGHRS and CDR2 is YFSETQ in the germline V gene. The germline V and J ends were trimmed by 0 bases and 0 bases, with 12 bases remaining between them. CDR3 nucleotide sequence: TGCGCCAGCAGCTTGGGGACGGGTTTCATGAACACTGAAGCTTTCTTT. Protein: CASSLGTGFMNTEAFF.

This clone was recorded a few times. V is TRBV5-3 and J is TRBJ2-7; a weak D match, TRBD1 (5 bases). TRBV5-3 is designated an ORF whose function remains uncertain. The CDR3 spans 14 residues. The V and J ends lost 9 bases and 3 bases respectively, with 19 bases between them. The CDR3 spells CAITDKDFHYEQYF. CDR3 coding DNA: TGTGCCATTACGGACAAGGATTTTCACTACGAGCAGTACTTC.

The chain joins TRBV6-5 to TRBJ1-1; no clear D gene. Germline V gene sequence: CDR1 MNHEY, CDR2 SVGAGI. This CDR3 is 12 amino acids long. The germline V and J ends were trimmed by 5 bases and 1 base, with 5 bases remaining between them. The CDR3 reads CASSNRNTEAFF. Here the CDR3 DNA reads TGTGCCAGCAGTAACAGGAACACTGAAGCTTTCTTT.

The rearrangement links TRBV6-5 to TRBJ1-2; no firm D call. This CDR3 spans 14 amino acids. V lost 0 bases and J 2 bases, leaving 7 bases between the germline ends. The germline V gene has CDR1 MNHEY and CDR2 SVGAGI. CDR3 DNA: TGTGCCAGCAGTTACTCAAGGTCAAACTATGGCTACACCTTC. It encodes CASSYSRSNYGYTF.

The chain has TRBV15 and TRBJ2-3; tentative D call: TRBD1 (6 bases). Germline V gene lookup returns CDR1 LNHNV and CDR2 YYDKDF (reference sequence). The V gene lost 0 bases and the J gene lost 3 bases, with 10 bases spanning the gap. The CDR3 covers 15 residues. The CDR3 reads CATSRDAGATDTQYF. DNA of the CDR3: TGTGCCACCAGCAGAGACGCAGGGGCGACAGATACGCAGTATTTT.

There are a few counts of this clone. The CDR3 sequence: CASSLWGYGYTF. CDR3 coding DNA: TGTGCCAGCAGTTTATGGGGTTATGGCTACACCTTC. The chain combines TRBV28 with TRBJ1-2; D gene unclear. Per germline, CDR1 MDHEN and CDR2 SYDVKM. Trimming shortened V by 0 bases and J by 5 bases, and 4 bases separated the two germline ends. The CDR3 runs to 12 residues.

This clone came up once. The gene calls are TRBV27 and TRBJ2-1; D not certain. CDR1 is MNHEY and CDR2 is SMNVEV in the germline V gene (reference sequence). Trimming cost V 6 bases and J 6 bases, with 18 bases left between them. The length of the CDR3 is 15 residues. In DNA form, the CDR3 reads TGTGCCAGCAGCATACGGACGGCTCGTCGCAATGAGCAGTTCTTC. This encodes CASSIRTARRNEQFF.

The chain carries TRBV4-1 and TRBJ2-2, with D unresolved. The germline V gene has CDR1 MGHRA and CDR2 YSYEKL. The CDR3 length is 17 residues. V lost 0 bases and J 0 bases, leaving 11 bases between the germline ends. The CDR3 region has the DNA TGCGCCAGCAGCCAAGACCCCCACCCACCGAACACCGGGGAGCTGTTTTTT. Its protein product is CASSQDPHPPNTGELFF.

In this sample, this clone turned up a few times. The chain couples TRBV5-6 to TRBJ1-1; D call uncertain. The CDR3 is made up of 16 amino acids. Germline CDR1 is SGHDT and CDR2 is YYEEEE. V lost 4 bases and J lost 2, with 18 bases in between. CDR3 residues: CASSIGYPRKNTEAFF. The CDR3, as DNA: TGTGCCAGCAGCATAGGGTACCCCCGTAAAAACACTGAAGCTTTCTTT.

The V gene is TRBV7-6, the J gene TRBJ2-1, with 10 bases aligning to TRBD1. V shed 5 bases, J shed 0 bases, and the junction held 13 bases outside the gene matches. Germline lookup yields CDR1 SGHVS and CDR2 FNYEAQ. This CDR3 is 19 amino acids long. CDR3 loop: CASSPVGQGVESSYNEQFF. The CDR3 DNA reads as TGTGCCAGCAGCCCCGTTGGACAGGGGGTCGAAAGCTCCTACAATGAGCAGTTCTTC.

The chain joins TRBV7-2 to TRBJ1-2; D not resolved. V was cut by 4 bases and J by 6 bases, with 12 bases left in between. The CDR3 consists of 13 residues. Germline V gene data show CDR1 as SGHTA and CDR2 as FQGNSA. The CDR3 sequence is CASSSGHRHGYTF. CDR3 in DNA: TGTGCCAGCAGCTCCGGGCACAGACATGGCTACACCTTC.

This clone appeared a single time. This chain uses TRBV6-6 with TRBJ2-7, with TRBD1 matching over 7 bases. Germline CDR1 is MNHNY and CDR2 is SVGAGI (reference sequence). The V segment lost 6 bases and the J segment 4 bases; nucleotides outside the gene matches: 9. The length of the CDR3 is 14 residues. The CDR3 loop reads CASRGRHRGYEQYF. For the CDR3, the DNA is TGTGCCAGCAGAGGTAGACACAGGGGATACGAGCAGTACTTC.

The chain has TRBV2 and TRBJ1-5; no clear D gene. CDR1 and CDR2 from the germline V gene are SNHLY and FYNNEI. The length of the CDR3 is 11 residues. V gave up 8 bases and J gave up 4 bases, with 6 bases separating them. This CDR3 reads CASALNQPQHF. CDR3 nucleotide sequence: TGTGCCAGCGCTCTTAATCAGCCCCAGCATTTT.